This T cell receptor (beta chain) derives from a study of T cell repertoires in cytomegalovirus infection. Study details: Recently described HLA-C-restricted plus well-studied HLA-B-restricted CMV epitopes were used. Public TCR beta signature analysis indicated the presence of both CMV infection and matching HLA type. Study results and caveats: The study found HLA-C-restricted CMV-specific TCR beta clonotypes dominating the ex vivo response. Summed public TCR beta family frequency identified CMV carriers bearing the relevant HLA.

Trimming took 3 bases from V and 7 from J; bases not matched to a gene: 6. Germline CDR1 is SGHTA and CDR2 is FQGNSA. CDR3 length: 15 residues. Each CDR3 protein is one row after TCRdb ran MiXCR on the reads. In the table there are approximately 770,000 distinct CDR3 sequences, roughly 29% of which are singletons. This clonotype was seen many times. Its antigen is undetermined. This rearrangement joins TRBV7-2 to TRBJ1-6; 7 positions agree with TRBD1. Sequencing was performed on cultured CD8+ T cells from PBMCs, taken from culture after CMV antigen stimulation. This sequence originates from a human donor in good health (CMV status not recorded). Some clones in this sample may be carry-over from other donors' samples. The chain's CDR3 is CASSFSRDRNSPLHF. The CDR3 DNA sequence: TGTGCCAGCAGCTTCTCTCGGGACAGAAATTCACCCCTCCACTTT.